These 7 T cell receptor beta chains share one sample of origin, sequenced in a study of glioma-infiltrating T cells. Amplification of TCR alpha and beta CDR3 regions from RNA used iRepertoire nested multiplex PCR. TCRdb passed the multiplex PCR reads through MiXCR, listing each CDR3 protein once. In the table there are fewer than 200,000 distinct CDR3 sequences, about 31% of which are singletons. Sequencing was done on a sample of glioma tissue, nonneoplastic brain tissue, or PBMCs (not recorded which). The receptor source for this set is a human donor with low-grade glioma or glioblastoma, undergoing nonglioma brain surgery, or in good health (not recorded which).

This clonotype was counted many times. The chain combines TRBV11-2 with TRBJ2-7; TRBD1 is a possible D gene (5 bases). Trimming left V 0 bases short and J 3 bases short, with 12 bases between. The CDR3 totals 15 residues. Per germline, CDR1 SGHAT and CDR2 FQNNGV. The CDR3 sequence: CASSLDWNQGYEQYF. The CDR3, as DNA: TGTGCCAGCAGCTTAGACTGGAACCAGGGCTACGAGCAGTACTTC. The whole variable domain, remainder taken from reference TRBV11-2 and TRBJ2-7, is EAGVAQSPRYKIIEKRQSVAFWCNPISGHATLYWYQQILGQGPKLLIQFQNNGVVDDSQLPKDRFSAERLKGVDSTLKIQPAKLEDSAVYLCASSLDWNQGYEQYFGPGTRLTVT.

Points on this clonotype: Since a much larger clone is just one base distant, this may be a read error. The rearrangement joins TRBV3-1 to TRBJ2-5; 9 bases align to TRBD2. CDR1 is LGHDT, CDR2 YNNKEL, per germline (reference sequence). The length of the CDR3 is 15 residues. The ends lost 5 bases at V and 7 bases at J; junction bases unmatched: 11. CDR3 amino acids: CASSSPSGVGATQYF. The CDR3 coding sequence is TGTGCCAGCAGCAGTCCTAGCGGGGTCGGAGCGACCCAGTACTTC.

This clonotype was detected ten times or more. This sequence joins TRBV7-2 and TRBJ2-7; TRBD1 matches 10 bases. V shed 0 bases and J 5 bases; nucleotides not matched to a gene: 4. The CDR3 consists of 15 residues. Germline loops: CDR1 SGHTA, CDR2 FQGNSA. The CDR3 DNA sequence: TGTGCCAGCAGCTTAGCGGGACAGGGGAACCACGAGCAGTACTTC. Translated, it gives CASSLAGQGNHEQYF.

This clonotype came up once. The rearrangement joins TRBV20-1 to TRBJ2-7, with D possibly being TRBD1 or TRBD2 (6 bases each). V lost 0 bases to trimming and J lost 3 bases, with 15 bases between them. This CDR3 is built from 15 residues. Germline values: CDR1 DFQATT, CDR2 SNEGSKA (reference sequence). CDR3 residues: CSARDDTGGGYEQYF. The CDR3 DNA reads as TGCAGTGCTAGAGATGATACAGGAGGGGGCTACGAGCAGTACTTC.

The chain couples TRBV9 to TRBJ2-5; 13 nucleotides agree with TRBD2. Looked up from germline, CDR1 is SGDLS and CDR2 is YYNGEE. The CDR3 spans 15 residues. After removal of 3 bases from V and 9 bases from J, the junction contained 8 bases not matched to a gene. The CDR3 sequence is CASSEGTSGVVSQYF. The CDR3 nucleotides are TGTGCCAGCAGCGAGGGGACTAGCGGGGTGGTTTCCCAGTACTTC.

In this sample, this clonotype turned up many times. The J gene is TRBJ2-1, the V gene TRBV12-3 or TRBV12-4; 8 positions agree with TRBD2. J gave up 14 bases and V 6 bases, and 21 bases lay outside the gene matches. The CDR3 loop spans 16 amino acids. The CDR3 reads CASRPQLGLSGSREFF. Written as DNA, the CDR3 is TGTGCCAGCAGACCCCAATTGGGACTAAGCGGGAGTCGTGAGTTCTTC.

Details on this clonotype: A read error may explain this, as a much larger clone is one base away. The chain uses TRBV19 and TRBJ2-7; unclear D gene. Germline-derived CDR1 and CDR2 are LNHDA and SQIVND (reference sequence). The CDR3 is made up of 12 amino acids. Trimming removed 4 bases at V and 6 bases at J, with 10 bases between. The CDR3 region has the DNA TGTGCCAGTAGTAATGGCGTTTGCGAGCAGTACTTC. Protein: CASSNGVCEQYF.